The clone carrying this T cell receptor beta chain has a handful of counts. Its antigen is currently unknown. The sample comes from a study of T cell responses to AZD1222 COVID-19 vaccine. The wider study: Second-dose intervals of approximately 4 or approximately 12 weeks were pooled.

Germline lookup yields CDR1 SGHTA and CDR2 FQGNSA. The CDR3 covers 15 residues. V lost 2 bases and J lost 0, with 8 bases in between. Study results and limitations: At baseline, just 6 or 7 AZD1222 recipients tested seropositive. Clonal diversity was possibly underestimated, and the donors were mostly white British, with more females.

Assay: immunoSEQ multiplex PCR; the TCRdb copy retains only in-frame clones and omits some. Of some 120,000 clones in the sample, about 86% were seen once. The chain has TRBV7-2 and TRBJ1-5; D is ambiguous. The receptor was derived from an adult in good health. The source was peripheral blood, collected on day 0 of AZD1222 vaccination. CDR3 coding DNA: TGTGCCAGCAGCTTAACCCAGGCTAGCAATCAGCCCCAGCATTTT. Translated, it gives CASSLTQASNQPQHF.